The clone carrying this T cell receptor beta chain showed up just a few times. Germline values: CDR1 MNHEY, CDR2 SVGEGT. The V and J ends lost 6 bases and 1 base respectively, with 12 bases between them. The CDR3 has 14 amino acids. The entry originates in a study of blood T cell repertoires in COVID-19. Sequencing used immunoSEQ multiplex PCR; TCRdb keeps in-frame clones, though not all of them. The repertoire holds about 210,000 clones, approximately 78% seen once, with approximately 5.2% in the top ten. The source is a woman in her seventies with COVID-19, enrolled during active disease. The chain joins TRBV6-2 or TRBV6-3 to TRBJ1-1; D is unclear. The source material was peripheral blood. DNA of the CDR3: TGTGCCAGCAGCCTCGTGGCCCGGAACACTGAAGCTTTCTTT. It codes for CASSLVARNTEAFF.